A selection of T cell receptor beta chains follows, all from one sample in a study of CD4+ T cells in melanoma. Profiled with immunoSEQ multiplex PCR; TCRdb holds only in-frame clones, not every one. Of some 120,000 clones in the sample, roughly 90% were seen once. Sequenced: peripheral blood. The receptor set was obtained from a human donor with melanoma. The CDR3 runs from the conserved cysteine through the conserved F or W. A D gene is named only where the DNA matches it firmly. Clone size is stated in some rows and not others, as once, few, many or a class when expanded.

d_gene: -
abundance: few
j_gene: TRBJ2-1
v_gene: TRBV5-1
CDR3aa: CASSVTVSSYNEQFF
CDR3nt: TGCGCCAGCAGCGTGACAGTCAGCTCCTACAATGAGCAGTTCTTC

d_gene: -
abundance: -
j_gene: TRBJ2-3
v_gene: TRBV5-4
CDR3aa: CASSLDPSRQSSTDTQYF
CDR3nt: TGTGCCAGCAGCTTGGACCCCTCCCGGCAGAGTAGCACAGATACGCAGTATTTT

d_gene: TRBD2
abundance: once
j_gene: TRBJ2-3
v_gene: TRBV5-1
CDR3aa: CASSLAPSGGTDTQYF
CDR3nt: TGCGCCAGCAGCTTGGCCCCTAGCGGGGGCACAGATACGCAGTATTTT

d_gene: -
abundance: -
j_gene: TRBJ2-3
v_gene: TRBV4-2
CDR3aa: CASSQVGLWDTDTQYF
CDR3nt: TGTGCCAGCAGCCAAGTCGGGTTGTGGGACACAGATACGCAGTATTTT

d_gene: TRBD1
abundance: -
j_gene: TRBJ1-1
v_gene: TRBV7-7
CDR3aa: CASSLDRGTEAFF
CDR3nt: TGTGCCAGCAGCTTAGACAGGGGCACTGAAGCTTTCTTT

d_gene: TRBD1
abundance: -
j_gene: TRBJ2-1
v_gene: TRBV6-4
CDR3aa: CASSEGQDYNEQFF
CDR3nt: TGTGCCAGCAGTGAGGGACAGGACTACAATGAGCAGTTCTTC

d_gene: -
abundance: -
j_gene: TRBJ2-3
v_gene: TRBV29-1
CDR3aa: CSVEDYRDWQTDTQYF
CDR3nt: TGCAGCGTTGAAGATTACCGGGACTGGCAAACAGATACGCAGTATTTT

d_gene: TRBD1
abundance: -
j_gene: TRBJ2-2
v_gene: TRBV28
CDR3aa: CASKPGTGWSGELFF
CDR3nt: TGTGCCAGCAAGCCCGGGACAGGGTGGTCCGGGGAGCTGTTTTTT

d_gene: -
abundance: -
j_gene: TRBJ2-1
v_gene: TRBV11-2
CDR3aa: CASSLRGGGYNEQFF
CDR3nt: TGTGCCAGCAGCCTAAGGGGAGGGGGCTACAATGAGCAGTTCTTC

d_gene: -
abundance: -
j_gene: TRBJ2-7
v_gene: TRBV5-1
CDR3aa: CASSLELQGSEQYF
CDR3nt: TGCGCCAGCAGCTTGGAACTACAGGGATCCGAGCAGTACTTC

d_gene: -
abundance: -
j_gene: TRBJ1-5
v_gene: TRBV6-6
CDR3aa: CASSYGSNQPQHF
CDR3nt: TGTGCCAGCAGTTACGGTAGCAATCAGCCCCAGCATTTT

d_gene: -
abundance: -
j_gene: TRBJ2-1
v_gene: TRBV7-7
CDR3aa: CASSRDSHNEQFF
CDR3nt: TGTGCCAGCAGCCGTGACTCCCACAATGAGCAGTTCTTC

d_gene: -
abundance: once
j_gene: TRBJ2-3
v_gene: TRBV19
CDR3aa: CASSVTRADTQYF
CDR3nt: TGTGCCAGTAGTGTTACTAGGGCAGATACGCAGTATTTT

d_gene: -
abundance: -
j_gene: TRBJ2-1
v_gene: TRBV5-1
CDR3aa: CASSLGPNNEQFF
CDR3nt: TGCGCCAGCAGCTTGGGGCCCAACAATGAGCAGTTCTTC

d_gene: -
abundance: -
j_gene: TRBJ2-3
v_gene: TRBV7-2
CDR3aa: CASSYRGTDTQYF
CDR3nt: TGTGCCAGCAGCTACAGAGGCACAGATACGCAGTATTTT

d_gene: -
abundance: -
j_gene: TRBJ2-7
v_gene: TRBV18
CDR3aa: CASSPQGVNYEQYF
CDR3nt: TGTGCCAGCTCACCACAGGGGGTGAACTACGAGCAGTACTTC

d_gene: -
abundance: -
j_gene: TRBJ1-5
v_gene: TRBV7-2
CDR3aa: CASSLWLNQPQHF
CDR3nt: TGTGCCAGCAGCTTATGGCTCAATCAGCCCCAGCATTTT

d_gene: -
abundance: -
j_gene: TRBJ2-2
v_gene: TRBV4-3
CDR3aa: CASSQERSLLNTGELFF
CDR3nt: TGCGCCAGCAGCCAAGAGAGGAGTTTACTCAACACCGGGGAGCTGTTTTTT

d_gene: TRBD1
abundance: once
j_gene: TRBJ2-5
v_gene: TRBV29-1
CDR3aa: CSALGGQALETQYF
CDR3nt: TGCAGCGCGTTGGGGGGACAGGCCCTAGAGACCCAGTACTTC

d_gene: -
abundance: -
j_gene: TRBJ1-1
v_gene: TRBV29-1
CDR3aa: CSVELPGQDGTEAFF
CDR3nt: TGCAGCGTTGAACTACCGGGACAAGACGGAACTGAAGCTTTCTTT

d_gene: TRBD1
abundance: -
j_gene: TRBJ2-1
v_gene: TRBV7-9
CDR3aa: CASSRDSYNEQFF
CDR3nt: TGTGCCAGCAGCCGGGACAGCTACAATGAGCAGTTCTTC